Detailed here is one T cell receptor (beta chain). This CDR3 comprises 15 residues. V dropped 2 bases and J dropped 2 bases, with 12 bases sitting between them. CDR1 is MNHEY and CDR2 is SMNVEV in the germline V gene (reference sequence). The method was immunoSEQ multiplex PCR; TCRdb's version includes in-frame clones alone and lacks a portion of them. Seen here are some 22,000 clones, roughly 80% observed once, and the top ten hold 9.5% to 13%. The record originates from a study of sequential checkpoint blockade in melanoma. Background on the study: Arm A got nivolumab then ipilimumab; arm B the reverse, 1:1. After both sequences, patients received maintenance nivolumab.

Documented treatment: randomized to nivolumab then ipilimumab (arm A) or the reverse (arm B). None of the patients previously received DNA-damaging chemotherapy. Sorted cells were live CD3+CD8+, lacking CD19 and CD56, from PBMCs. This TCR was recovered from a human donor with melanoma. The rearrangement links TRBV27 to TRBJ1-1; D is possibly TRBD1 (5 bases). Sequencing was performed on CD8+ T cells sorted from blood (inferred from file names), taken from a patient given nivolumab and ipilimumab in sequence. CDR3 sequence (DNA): TGTGCCAGCAGTTTACGCAGGGTTGGAAACACTGAAGCTTTCTTT. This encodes CASSLRRVGNTEAFF.